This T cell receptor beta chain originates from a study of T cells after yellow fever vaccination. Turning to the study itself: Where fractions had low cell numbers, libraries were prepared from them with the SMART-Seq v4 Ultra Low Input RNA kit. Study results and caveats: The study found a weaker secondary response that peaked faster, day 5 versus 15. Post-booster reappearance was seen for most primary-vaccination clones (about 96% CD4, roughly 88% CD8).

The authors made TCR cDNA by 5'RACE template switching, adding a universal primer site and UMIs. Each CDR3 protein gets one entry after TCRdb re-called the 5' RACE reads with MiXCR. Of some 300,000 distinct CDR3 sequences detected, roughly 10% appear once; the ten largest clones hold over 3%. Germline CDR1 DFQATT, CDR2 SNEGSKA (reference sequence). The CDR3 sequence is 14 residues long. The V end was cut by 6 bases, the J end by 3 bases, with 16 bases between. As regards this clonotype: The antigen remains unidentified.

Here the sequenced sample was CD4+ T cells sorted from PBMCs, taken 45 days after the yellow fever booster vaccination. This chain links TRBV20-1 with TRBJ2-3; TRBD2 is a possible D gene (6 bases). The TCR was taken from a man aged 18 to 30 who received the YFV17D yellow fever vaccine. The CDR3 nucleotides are TGCAGTGCACTCTCTAGCGTGAGGACAGATACGCAGTATTTT. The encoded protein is CSALSSVRTDTQYF.